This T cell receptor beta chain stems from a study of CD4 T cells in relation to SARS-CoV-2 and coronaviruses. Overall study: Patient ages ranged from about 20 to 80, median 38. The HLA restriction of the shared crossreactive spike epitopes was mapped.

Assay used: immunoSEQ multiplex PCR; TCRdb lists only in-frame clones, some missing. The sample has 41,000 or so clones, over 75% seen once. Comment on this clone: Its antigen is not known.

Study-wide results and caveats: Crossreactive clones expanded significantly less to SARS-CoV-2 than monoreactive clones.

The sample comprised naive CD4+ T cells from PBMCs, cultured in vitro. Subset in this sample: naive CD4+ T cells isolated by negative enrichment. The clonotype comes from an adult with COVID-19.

CDR3 region: CASSLNSGANVLTF. CDR3 in DNA: TGTGCCAGCAGTTTAAACTCTGGGGCCAACGTCCTGACTTTC. The V and J genes are TRBV27 and TRBJ2-6; D not certain. V dropped 2 bases and J dropped 0 bases, with 2 bases sitting between them. The CDR3 has 14 residues. CDR1 is MNHEY, CDR2 SMNVEV, per germline (reference sequence). Full variable domain (rest looked up from reference TRBV27 and TRBJ2-6): EAQVTQNPRYLITVTGKKLTVTCSQNMNHEYMSWYRQDPGLGLRQIYYSMNVEVTDKGDVPEGYKVSRKEKRNFPLILESPSPNQTSLYFCASSLNSGANVLTFGAGSRLTVL.